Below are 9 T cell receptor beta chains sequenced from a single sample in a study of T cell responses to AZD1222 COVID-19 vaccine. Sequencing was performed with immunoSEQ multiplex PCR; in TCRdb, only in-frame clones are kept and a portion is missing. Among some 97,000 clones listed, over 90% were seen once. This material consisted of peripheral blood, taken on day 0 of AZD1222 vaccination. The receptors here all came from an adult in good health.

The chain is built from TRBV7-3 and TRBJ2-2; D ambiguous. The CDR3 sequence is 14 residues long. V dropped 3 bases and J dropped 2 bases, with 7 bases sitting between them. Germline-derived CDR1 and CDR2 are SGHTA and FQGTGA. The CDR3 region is CASSFIDNTGELFF. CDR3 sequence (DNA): TGTGCCAGCAGCTTCATTGATAACACCGGGGAGCTGTTTTTT.

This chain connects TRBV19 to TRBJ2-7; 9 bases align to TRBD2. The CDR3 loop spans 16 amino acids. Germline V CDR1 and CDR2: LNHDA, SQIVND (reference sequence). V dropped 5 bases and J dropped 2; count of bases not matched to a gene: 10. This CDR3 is CASSRSAGGTPYEQYF. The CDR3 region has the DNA TGTGCCAGTAGTCGTTCAGCGGGAGGTACCCCCTACGAGCAGTACTTC.

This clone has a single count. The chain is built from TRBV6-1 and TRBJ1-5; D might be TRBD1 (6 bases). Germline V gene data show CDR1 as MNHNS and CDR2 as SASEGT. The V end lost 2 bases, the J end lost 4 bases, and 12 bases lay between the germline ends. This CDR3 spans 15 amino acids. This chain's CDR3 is CASSETGAGNQPQHF. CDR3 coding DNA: TGTGCCAGCAGTGAAACGGGGGCTGGGAATCAGCCCCAGCATTTT.

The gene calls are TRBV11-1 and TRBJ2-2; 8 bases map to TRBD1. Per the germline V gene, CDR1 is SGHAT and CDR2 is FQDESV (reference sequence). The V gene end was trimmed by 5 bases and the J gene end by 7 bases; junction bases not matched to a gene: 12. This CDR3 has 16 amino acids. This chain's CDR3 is CASSPGRQGAGGELFF. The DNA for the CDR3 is TGTGCCAGCAGCCCTGGCCGGCAGGGGGCAGGCGGGGAGCTGTTTTTT.

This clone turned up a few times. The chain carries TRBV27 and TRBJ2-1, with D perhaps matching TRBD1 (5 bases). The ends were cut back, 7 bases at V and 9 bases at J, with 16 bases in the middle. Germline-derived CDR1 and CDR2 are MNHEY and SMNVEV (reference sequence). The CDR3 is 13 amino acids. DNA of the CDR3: TGTGCCAGCATCAAAAAAACAGGAACTGAGCAGTTCTTC. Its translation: CASIKKTGTEQFF.

This CDR3 reads CAIKRDGEAFF. The CDR3 DNA sequence: TGTGCCATCAAAAGAGACGGTGAAGCTTTCTTT. The V gene is TRBV27, the J gene TRBJ1-1; D not resolved. Germline loops: CDR1 MNHEY, CDR2 SMNVEV (reference sequence). V lost 10 bases and J 7 bases, leaving 13 bases between the germline ends. This CDR3 contains 11 residues.

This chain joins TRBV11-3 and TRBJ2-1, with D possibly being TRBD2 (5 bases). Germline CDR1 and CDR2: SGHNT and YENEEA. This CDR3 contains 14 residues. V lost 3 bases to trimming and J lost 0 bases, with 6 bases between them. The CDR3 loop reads CASSLTNSYNEQFF. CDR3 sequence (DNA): TGTGCCAGCAGCTTGACTAACTCCTACAATGAGCAGTTCTTC.

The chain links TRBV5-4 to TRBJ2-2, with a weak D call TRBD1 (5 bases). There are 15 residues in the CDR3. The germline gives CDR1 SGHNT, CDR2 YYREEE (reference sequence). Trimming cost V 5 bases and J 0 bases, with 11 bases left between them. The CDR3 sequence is CASRSKQANTGELFF. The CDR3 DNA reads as TGTGCCAGCAGGTCAAAACAGGCGAACACCGGGGAGCTGTTTTTT.

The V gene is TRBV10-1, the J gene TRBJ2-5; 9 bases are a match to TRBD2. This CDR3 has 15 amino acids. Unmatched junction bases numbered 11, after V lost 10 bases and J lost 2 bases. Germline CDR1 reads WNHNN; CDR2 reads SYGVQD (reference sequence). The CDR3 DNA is TGCGCCACCACCGGGACTAGCTTATATCAAGAGACCCAGTACTTC. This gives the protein CATTGTSLYQETQYF.